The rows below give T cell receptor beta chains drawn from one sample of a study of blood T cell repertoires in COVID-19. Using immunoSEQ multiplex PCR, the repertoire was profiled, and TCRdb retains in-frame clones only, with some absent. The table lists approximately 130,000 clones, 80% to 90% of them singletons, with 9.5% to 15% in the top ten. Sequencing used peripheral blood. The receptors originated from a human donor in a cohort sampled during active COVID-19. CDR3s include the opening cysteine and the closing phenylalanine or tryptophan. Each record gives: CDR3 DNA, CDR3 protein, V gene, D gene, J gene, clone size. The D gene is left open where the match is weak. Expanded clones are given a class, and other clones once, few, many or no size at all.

cdr3_nt: TGTGCCAGCAGCTTAGGCGCCGGGACAGGGTGGGCGTCCTACGAGCAGTACTTC; cdr3_aa: CASSLGAGTGWASYEQYF; v_call: TRBV7-9; d_call: TRBD1; j_call: TRBJ2-7; clone_size: NA
cdr3_nt: TGTGCCAGCAGTTTATTCGGCAGCGCAACTAATGAAAAACTGTTTTTT; cdr3_aa: CASSLFGSATNEKLFF; v_call: TRBV27; d_call: NA; j_call: TRBJ1-4; clone_size: few
cdr3_nt: TGTGCCAGCAGCTTAAGACAGATAATCTATGGCTACACCTTC; cdr3_aa: CASSLRQIIYGYTF; v_call: TRBV7-2; d_call: NA; j_call: TRBJ1-2; clone_size: NA
cdr3_nt: TGTGCCAGCACTTTGGACAGGGGGTATACTGAAGCTTTCTTT; cdr3_aa: CASTLDRGYTEAFF; v_call: TRBV6-6; d_call: TRBD1; j_call: TRBJ1-1; clone_size: NA
cdr3_nt: TGTGCCAGCAGCCAGGGGGCAGGAGGACGAGTGACTGAAGCTTTCTTT; cdr3_aa: CASSQGAGGRVTEAFF; v_call: TRBV3-1/TRBV3-2; d_call: NA; j_call: TRBJ1-1; clone_size: NA
cdr3_nt: TGTGCCTGCATCGGACAGTATTATGGCTACACCTTC; cdr3_aa: CACIGQYYGYTF; v_call: TRBV30; d_call: NA; j_call: TRBJ1-2; clone_size: NA
cdr3_nt: TGTGCCAGCAGCCAAGATTCAGTTACGACTGAAGCTTTCTTT; cdr3_aa: CASSQDSVTTEAFF; v_call: TRBV3-1/TRBV3-2; d_call: NA; j_call: TRBJ1-1; clone_size: NA
cdr3_nt: TGCGCCAGCAGTGTTGGGGGGAATTACAATGAGCAGTTCTTC; cdr3_aa: CASSVGGNYNEQFF; v_call: TRBV10-2; d_call: NA; j_call: TRBJ2-1; clone_size: NA
cdr3_nt: TGCACCAGCAGCCCGCGGATTAGCAAGCCCCAGCATTTT; cdr3_aa: CTSSPRISKPQHF; v_call: TRBV1; d_call: NA; j_call: TRBJ1-5; clone_size: few
cdr3_nt: TGTGCCAGCAGCGAGGGACTAGCGGGGATCTACGAGCAGTACTTC; cdr3_aa: CASSEGLAGIYEQYF; v_call: TRBV5-6; d_call: TRBD2; j_call: TRBJ2-7; clone_size: NA
cdr3_nt: TGTGCCAGCAGCTCTACGGAAAATCTAGCGGGGGGGAACGAGCAGTACTTC; cdr3_aa: CASSSTENLAGGNEQYF; v_call: TRBV7-6; d_call: TRBD2; j_call: TRBJ2-7; clone_size: NA
cdr3_nt: TGTGCCAGCAGCAAAGGCCCAGGGGACCAGGACGAGCAGTACTTC; cdr3_aa: CASSKGPGDQDEQYF; v_call: TRBV21-1; d_call: NA; j_call: TRBJ2-7; clone_size: few
cdr3_nt: TGTGCCAGCTCACCGAGGGGGACAGGGGTCTCAGATACGCAGTATTTT; cdr3_aa: CASSPRGTGVSDTQYF; v_call: TRBV18; d_call: TRBD1; j_call: TRBJ2-3; clone_size: once
cdr3_nt: TGTGCCAGCAGTTATGGGCAGGGTCCCTACGAGCAGTACTTC; cdr3_aa: CASSYGQGPYEQYF; v_call: TRBV6-5; d_call: NA; j_call: TRBJ2-7; clone_size: NA
cdr3_nt: TGTGCCAGCTCACCCGGGACAGGGATGGAGACCCAGTACTTC; cdr3_aa: CASSPGTGMETQYF; v_call: TRBV18; d_call: TRBD1; j_call: TRBJ2-5; clone_size: NA
cdr3_nt: TGTGCCAGCAGTCCCGAGGGTAATACGCAGTATTTT; cdr3_aa: CASSPEGNTQYF; v_call: TRBV6-5; d_call: NA; j_call: TRBJ2-3; clone_size: NA
cdr3_nt: TGTGCCAGCAGCCAGGACGCGGGGACAGGGGGAAAGACCCAGTACTTC; cdr3_aa: CASSQDAGTGGKTQYF; v_call: TRBV9; d_call: TRBD1; j_call: TRBJ2-5; clone_size: NA
cdr3_nt: TGTGCCAGCAGTAAGGACTTTTACTACGAGCAGTACTTC; cdr3_aa: CASSKDFYYEQYF; v_call: TRBV12-3/TRBV12-4; d_call: NA; j_call: TRBJ2-7; clone_size: NA
cdr3_nt: TGTGCCAGCAGACCACTAAGAATCAGGGAAGAGACCCAGTACTTC; cdr3_aa: CASRPLRIREETQYF; v_call: TRBV27; d_call: NA; j_call: TRBJ2-5; clone_size: NA
cdr3_nt: TGTGCCAGCAGCCGCAGGACTAGCGGGGCCGGGACCGGGGAGCTGTTTTTT; cdr3_aa: CASSRRTSGAGTGELFF; v_call: TRBV14; d_call: TRBD2; j_call: TRBJ2-2; clone_size: NA
cdr3_nt: TGTGCCAGCAGCCCAGGGGGACTTAAGAACACTGAAGCTTTCTTT; cdr3_aa: CASSPGGLKNTEAFF; v_call: TRBV11-3; d_call: TRBD1; j_call: TRBJ1-1; clone_size: NA
cdr3_nt: TGTGCCAGCAGCGGATCCTACTACGGGGAGCTGTTTTTT; cdr3_aa: CASSGSYYGELFF; v_call: TRBV12-3/TRBV12-4; d_call: NA; j_call: TRBJ2-2; clone_size: NA
cdr3_nt: TGTGCCAGCAGCCCAGACTCCGGGACAGGGTTCACAGATACGCAGTATTTT; cdr3_aa: CASSPDSGTGFTDTQYF; v_call: TRBV7-9; d_call: TRBD1; j_call: TRBJ2-3; clone_size: NA
cdr3_nt: TGCGCCAGCAGCTTGGAAACAGGAACGAACACTGAAGCTTTCTTT; cdr3_aa: CASSLETGTNTEAFF; v_call: TRBV5-1; d_call: NA; j_call: TRBJ1-1; clone_size: NA
cdr3_nt: TGTGCCAGCAGCGGGGGGGCCAGAGGGTTAGAGACCCAGTACTTC; cdr3_aa: CASSGGARGLETQYF; v_call: TRBV7-9; d_call: NA; j_call: TRBJ2-5; clone_size: NA
cdr3_nt: TGTGCCAGCAGTACAGGGTACCAAGAGACCCAGTACTTC; cdr3_aa: CASSTGYQETQYF; v_call: TRBV2; d_call: NA; j_call: TRBJ2-5; clone_size: NA
cdr3_nt: TGCGCCAGCAGCCAAAGCGGGACTAGCGGGGGGACAGTAAACATTCAGTACTTC; cdr3_aa: CASSQSGTSGGTVNIQYF; v_call: TRBV4-1; d_call: TRBD2; j_call: TRBJ2-4; clone_size: NA
cdr3_nt: TGTGCCACCAGCAGAGATTACCTTGGGAGTAACACTGAAGCTTTCTTT; cdr3_aa: CATSRDYLGSNTEAFF; v_call: TRBV15; d_call: NA; j_call: TRBJ1-1; clone_size: NA
cdr3_nt: TGTGCCAGTAGTATAGGAGGGCGGTCCGGGACAGGGATGAACACTGAAGCTTTCTTT; cdr3_aa: CASSIGGRSGTGMNTEAFF; v_call: TRBV19; d_call: TRBD1; j_call: TRBJ1-1; clone_size: NA
cdr3_nt: TGCAGCGTGGGGACAGGGAGAAACTATGGCTACACCTTC; cdr3_aa: CSVGTGRNYGYTF; v_call: TRBV29-1; d_call: TRBD1; j_call: TRBJ1-2; clone_size: NA
cdr3_nt: TGTGCCAGCAGTTCTTTGGACAGGGTCAATGAGCAGTTCTTC; cdr3_aa: CASSSLDRVNEQFF; v_call: TRBV2; d_call: TRBD1; j_call: TRBJ2-1; clone_size: NA
cdr3_nt: TGTGCCAGCAGTTCGACAGGGATCTCTGGGGCCAACGTCCTGACTTTC; cdr3_aa: CASSSTGISGANVLTF; v_call: TRBV27; d_call: TRBD1; j_call: TRBJ2-6; clone_size: NA
cdr3_nt: TGTGCCAGTAGTCAAGCGGGGCTGCGTATGGATACGCAGTATTTT; cdr3_aa: CASSQAGLRMDTQYF; v_call: TRBV19; d_call: TRBD2; j_call: TRBJ2-3; clone_size: NA
cdr3_nt: TGTGCCTGGAGTGTATCTGGGGGCAGCTACACCTTC; cdr3_aa: CAWSVSGGSYTF; v_call: TRBV30; d_call: NA; j_call: TRBJ1-2; clone_size: NA
cdr3_nt: TGCGCCAGCAGCCCCGGGACAGGGGATGACAATCAGCCCCAGCATTTT; cdr3_aa: CASSPGTGDDNQPQHF; v_call: TRBV5-1; d_call: TRBD1; j_call: TRBJ1-5; clone_size: NA
cdr3_nt: TGTGCCAGCTCACCAGTGGGGAGAAACTATGGCTACACCTTC; cdr3_aa: CASSPVGRNYGYTF; v_call: TRBV18; d_call: NA; j_call: TRBJ1-2; clone_size: NA
cdr3_nt: TGTGCCAGCAGCTTAGAGGGACTAGGGGGCAATGAGCAGTTCTTC; cdr3_aa: CASSLEGLGGNEQFF; v_call: TRBV7-3; d_call: TRBD2; j_call: TRBJ2-1; clone_size: NA
cdr3_nt: TGTGCTAGTGGTTTAAGGGAGGAGTATGAGCAGTACTTC; cdr3_aa: CASGLREEYEQYF; v_call: TRBV12-5; d_call: NA; j_call: TRBJ2-7; clone_size: NA
cdr3_nt: TGTGCCAGCAGTGCGTCGTACGAGCAGTACTTC; cdr3_aa: CASSASYEQYF; v_call: TRBV2; d_call: NA; j_call: TRBJ2-7; clone_size: NA
cdr3_nt: TGTGCCAGCAGCTTAACCAAAGAGACCCAGTACTTC; cdr3_aa: CASSLTKETQYF; v_call: TRBV7-3; d_call: NA; j_call: TRBJ2-5; clone_size: NA
cdr3_nt: TGTGCCAGCAGCACCGGGACAGAGTTCTTAGAGACCCAGTACTTC; cdr3_aa: CASSTGTEFLETQYF; v_call: TRBV6-2/TRBV6-3; d_call: TRBD1; j_call: TRBJ2-5; clone_size: NA